These 19 T cell receptor beta chains were all obtained from the same sample, sequenced in a study of blood T cells in healthy people across ages. A sample-barcoded 5' primer and a J-beta primer mix were used in a second PCR of about 7 to 11 cycles. Using its own MiXCR run on the 5' RACE reads, TCRdb lists one record per CDR3 protein. The data show around 870,000 distinct CDR3 sequences, under 35% seen once. Sequencing input: blood. The receptors derive from a woman over 75 in good health.

The V and J genes are TRBV6-2 or TRBV6-3 and TRBJ1-1; D gene unclear. Per germline, CDR1 MNHEY and CDR2 SVGEGT. This CDR3 is built from 15 residues. V was pared by 4 bases and J by 1 base, with 13 bases between. CDR3 in DNA: TGTGCCAGCAGTTCCGCCGGCAGGTCGAACACTGAAGCTTTCTTT. Translated, it gives CASSSAGRSNTEAFF.

This clonotype was detected a few times. The chain joins TRBV7-2 to TRBJ1-5, with D uncertain. The CDR3 is made up of 15 amino acids. From germline, CDR1 is SGHTA and CDR2 FQGNSA. The ends were cut back, 2 bases at V and 0 bases at J, with 8 bases in the middle. The CDR3 nucleotides read TGTGCCAGCAGCTTAATTCTTGGTAGCAATCAGCCCCAGCATTTT. Translating gives CASSLILGSNQPQHF.

The chain links TRBV7-8 to TRBJ2-3, with unresolved D. CDR3 length: 15 amino acids. Germline-derived CDR1 and CDR2 are SGHVS and FQNEAQ. Trimming shortened V by 5 bases and J by 0 bases, and 12 bases separated the two germline ends. Written as DNA, the CDR3 is TGTGCCAGCAGCCGAGTGCAGGCTAGCACAGATACGCAGTATTTT. It encodes CASSRVQASTDTQYF.

J is TRBJ1-1 and V is TRBV14; D is perhaps TRBD1 (5 bases). The V gene's germline CDR1 is SGHDN and CDR2 FVKESK. The CDR3 contains 12 residues. Trimming left V 4 bases short and J 7 bases short, with 10 bases between. The CDR3 DNA reads as TGTGCCAGCAGCCCAGGGTTGATTGAAGCTTTCTTT. Translating it yields CASSPGLIEAFF.

This clonotype was seen at least ten times. J is TRBJ1-5 and V is TRBV6-2 or TRBV6-3, with a tentative D call TRBD1 (6 bases). Trimming removed 2 bases from V and 6 bases from J, with 14 bases in between. CDR1 is MNHEY, CDR2 SVGEGT, per germline. The CDR3 runs 15 residues. Here the CDR3 reads CASSYNGGQGQPQHF. CDR3 in DNA: TGTGCCAGCAGTTACAACGGGGGGCAAGGTCAGCCCCAGCATTTT.

The sample holds one count of this clonotype. A read error is possible here, since a much larger clone lies one base away. The chain recombines TRBV25-1 with TRBJ2-5; possible D gene TRBD2, 6 bases. Trimming left V 4 bases short and J 5 bases short, with 11 bases between. The CDR3 has 13 residues. Germline V gene sequence: CDR1 MGHDK, CDR2 SYGVNS. CDR3 nucleotides: TGTGCCAGCAGTGGATCGGGAGTGGAGACCCAGTACTTC. As protein: CASSGSGVETQYF.

Only a few counts were recorded for this clonotype. The chain joins TRBV7-9 to TRBJ1-2; TRBD1 agrees at 7 bases. CDR1 and CDR2 from the germline V gene are SEHNR and FQNEAQ (reference sequence). Germline trimming cut 4 bases from V and 2 bases from J; bases unmatched to any gene: 13. The CDR3 length is 17 residues. CDR3 sequence: CASSSIATGTVNYGYTF. The CDR3 DNA sequence: TGTGCCAGCAGCTCTATTGCTACCGGGACAGTAAACTATGGCTACACCTTC.

At least ten counts were recorded for this clonotype. This sequence joins TRBV20-1 and TRBJ2-3; 8 bases map to TRBD2. Trimming removed 4 bases from V and 0 bases from J; junction bases left unmatched: 9. CDR1 DFQATT and CDR2 SNEGSKA come from the germline V gene (reference sequence). CDR3 length: 16 residues. The CDR3 nucleotides read TGCAGTGCTATCAGCGGGGGCCCCTATAGCACAGATACGCAGTATTTT. It yields the protein CSAISGGPYSTDTQYF.

This clonotype was observed many times. This chain connects TRBV5-6 to TRBJ1-2; 7 bases agree with TRBD1. The CDR3 length is 14 residues. The germline gives CDR1 SGHDT, CDR2 YYEEEE. V was clipped by 5 bases and J by 1 base; unmatched bases: 5. CDR3 sequence reads: CASRTRDSNYGYTF. The CDR3 coding sequence is TGTGCCAGCAGAACCCGGGACAGTAACTATGGCTACACCTTC.

For this clonotype: This clone may be a read error of a much larger clone one base away. CDR3 nucleotide sequence: TGTGCCACCAGCAGAGCTGACAGCTCCTACGAGCGGTACTTC. Translating it yields CATSRADSSYERYF. This chain uses TRBV15 with TRBJ2-7; tentatively, D is TRBD1 (5 bases). The CDR3 consists of 14 residues. CDR1 LNHNV and CDR2 YYDKDF come from the germline V gene (reference sequence).

This sequence joins TRBV12-3 or TRBV12-4 and TRBJ2-3; unclear D gene. V shed 7 bases and J shed 3 bases, with 20 bases lying between them. This CDR3 has 16 residues. The CDR3, as DNA: TGTGCCAGCACTTCTTGGGCCCAGGCGAGAACAGATACGCAGTATTTT. It yields the protein CASTSWAQARTDTQYF.

This clonotype has ten or more counts. The junction departs from germline at one end; a sequencing error may be responsible. The J gene is TRBJ2-5, the V gene TRBV7-7; 10 bases agree with TRBD2. The CDR3 runs to 16 residues. CDR1 is SSHAT and CDR2 is FNYEAQ in the germline V gene (reference sequence). CDR3 sequence: CASSRTSGVFQETQYF. The CDR3 DNA sequence: TGTGCTAGCAGCCGCACTAGCGGGGTGTTCCAAGAGACCCAGTACTTC.

This chain links TRBV11-3 with TRBJ2-3; 16 bases match TRBD2. The CDR3 length is 17 residues. Germline assignment: CDR1 SGHNT and CDR2 YENEEA. V gave up 4 bases and J gave up 2 bases; unmatched junction bases: 3. The DNA of the CDR3 is TGTGCCAGCAGCTACGGGACTAGCGGGGGGGCCACAGATACGCAGTATTTT. This codes for CASSYGTSGGATDTQYF.

This clonotype was seen repeatedly, ten times or more. The rearrangement links TRBV9 to TRBJ1-1; D ambiguous. Trimming pared 3 bases from V and 5 bases from J, leaving 11 bases between. The germline gives CDR1 SGDLS, CDR2 YYNGEE. The CDR3 loop spans 13 amino acids. The CDR3 bases are TGTGCCAGCAGCGCCCAGATGGGGACTGAAGCTTTCTTT. This sequence encodes CASSAQMGTEAFF. The full variable domain, completed using reference TRBV9 and TRBJ1-1, is DSGVTQTPKHLITATGQRVTLRCSPRSGDLSVYWYQQSLDQGLQFLIQYYNGEERAKGNILERFSAQQFPDLHSELNLSSLELGDSALYFCASSAQMGTEAFFGQGTRLTVV.

This rearrangement joins TRBV12-3 or TRBV12-4 to TRBJ1-5; 8 bases map to TRBD1. V trimming: 6 bases; J trimming: 4 bases; junction bases outside the gene matches: 8. This CDR3 region has 15 residues. The CDR3 bases are TGTGCCAGCAGGATAACAGGGGGAACTAATCAGCCCCAGCATTTT. It encodes CASRITGGTNQPQHF.

There are many counts of this clonotype. The chain joins TRBV6-6 to TRBJ2-3, with 8 bases that match TRBD2. Looked up from germline, CDR1 is MNHNY and CDR2 is SVGAGI (reference sequence). Trimming removed 0 bases from V and 0 bases from J; junction bases left unmatched: 8. The CDR3 is 18 amino acids. The CDR3 coding sequence is TGTGCCAGCAGTTACTCGAAGGTAGCGGGGTTGAGCACAGATACGCAGTATTTT. Translated: CASSYSKVAGLSTDTQYF.

This clonotype was picked up a small number of times. A much larger clonotype is one base distant, so this may be a read error. V and J are TRBV10-2 and TRBJ2-5; D remains unclear. The DNA matches TRBJ2-7 better at its end, which makes the J call doubtful. CDR1 is WSHSY, CDR2 SAAADI, per germline. The CDR3 is 15 amino acids. The CDR3 loop is CASRTLDTNSYEQYF. The CDR3 coding sequence is TGCGCCAGCAGGACCTTAGACACGAACTCCTACGAGCAGTACTTC.

This clonotype was seen at least ten times. V gene TRBV5-1 combines with J gene TRBJ2-5; no firm D call. The V gene's germline CDR1 is SGHRS and CDR2 YFSETQ. V shed 1 base and J shed 5 bases, with 9 bases lying between them. The CDR3 is 13 amino acids. CDR3 amino acids: CASSLSAPETQYF. The DNA of the CDR3 is TGCGCCAGCAGCTTGTCAGCCCCCGAGACCCAGTACTTC.

This clonotype has more than one count but fewer than ten. This chain links TRBV6-6 with TRBJ1-2; no definite D call. The length of the CDR3 is 12 residues. The V end lost 6 bases, the J end lost 5 bases, and 10 bases lay between the germline ends. Germline CDR1 MNHNY, CDR2 SVGAGI (reference sequence). In DNA form, the CDR3 reads TGTGCCAGCAGCAAGGAGAGTTATGGCTACACCTTC. Protein: CASSKESYGYTF.